This is a list of T cell receptor beta chains from one sample in a study of shared clonotypes between healthy human individuals. Produced via immunoSEQ multiplex PCR; TCRdb's table is partial and in-frame only. The sample contains some 2,500,000 clones, 85% to 95% of which appear only once. Sequenced material: naive CD4+ T cells from PBMCs. These receptors were collected from a man between 18 and 35 years old in good health. Some clones in this sample may be carry-over from other donors' samples. Both conserved end residues are part of each CDR3. Fields, in order: V gene, clone size, J gene, D gene, CDR3 length, CDR3 DNA, CDR3 protein. The D gene is left open where the match is weak. Not every row has a clone size; where given, it reads once, few, many or a size class.

V: TRBV6-1; size: -; J: TRBJ2-5; D: TRBD1; length: 15; DNA: TGTGCCAGCACCCAACAGGGGGCGAGTCGGGAGACCCAGTACTTC; CDR3: CASTQQGASRETQYF
V: TRBV28; size: -; J: TRBJ2-7; D: TRBD2; length: 15; DNA: TGTGCCAGCAGTGCCAGGAGCGGGAGGGGGTACGAGCAGTACTTC; CDR3: CASSARSGRGYEQYF
V: TRBV29-1; size: -; J: TRBJ1-1; D: TRBD1; length: 14; DNA: TGCAGCGCCACCGGGACAGGGGGAGGCACTGAAGCTTTCTTT; CDR3: CSATGTGGGTEAFF
V: TRBV7-9; size: -; J: TRBJ1-5; D: -; length: 13; DNA: TGTGCCAGCAGCTTGGGCCCCTATCAGCCCCAGCATTTT; CDR3: CASSLGPYQPQHF
V: TRBV5-6; size: -; J: TRBJ2-7; D: -; length: 14; DNA: TGTGCCAGCAGCTTGCCGGGGTCAACGAGGGAGCAGTACTTC; CDR3: CASSLPGSTREQYF
V: TRBV19; size: -; J: TRBJ1-1; D: -; length: 13; DNA: TGTGCCAGTAGTATAGGGACAGAGACTTCGGCTTTCTTT; CDR3: CASSIGTETSAFF
V: TRBV27; size: -; J: TRBJ2-7; D: -; length: 14; DNA: TGTGCCAGCAGTTCCTCCCGGGGAACCTACGAGCAGTACTTC; CDR3: CASSSSRGTYEQYF
V: TRBV6-5; size: -; J: TRBJ1-4; D: -; length: 13; DNA: TGTGCCAGCAGTTACTCCGGGTTGGAAAAACTGTTTTTT; CDR3: CASSYSGLEKLFF
V: TRBV30; size: -; J: TRBJ2-5; D: TRBD1; length: 13; DNA: TGTGCCTGGAGGGGGACAGGGGGTGCTCAGCAGTACTTC; CDR3: CAWRGTGGAQQYF
V: TRBV6-5; size: once; J: TRBJ2-2; D: TRBD1; length: 16; DNA: TGTGCCAGCAGTTACACCGGGACAGGGGTCCCCGGGGAGCTGTTTTTT; CDR3: CASSYTGTGVPGELFF
V: TRBV7-2; size: -; J: TRBJ1-5; D: TRBD1; length: 15; DNA: TGTGCCAGCAGCGCCACAGGGGTGTATAATCAGCCCCAGCATTTT; CDR3: CASSATGVYNQPQHF
V: TRBV28; size: -; J: TRBJ1-1; D: -; length: 14; DNA: TGTGCCAGCAGTGGGGACGGGCTGAACACTGAAGCTTTCTTT; CDR3: CASSGDGLNTEAFF
V: TRBV5-6; size: -; J: TRBJ2-1; D: -; length: 15; DNA: TGTGCCAGCAGCTACTTAGGGGGAGCGGAAAATGAGCAGTTCTTC; CDR3: CASSYLGGAENEQFF
V: TRBV18; size: -; J: TRBJ2-1; D: TRBD1; length: 14; DNA: TGTGCCAGCTCAGCTTCGGGACAGTACAATGAGCAGTTCTTC; CDR3: CASSASGQYNEQFF
V: TRBV30; size: -; J: TRBJ1-5; D: -; length: 16; DNA: TGTGCCTGGAGTGCGCCCGGAGTCCCTCTCAATCAGCCCCAGCATTTT; CDR3: CAWSAPGVPLNQPQHF
V: TRBV19; size: -; J: TRBJ2-7; D: TRBD2; length: 13; DNA: TGTGCCAGTAGTTCTAGCGGATCCTACGAGCAGTACTTC; CDR3: CASSSSGSYEQYF
V: TRBV30; size: -; J: TRBJ2-7; D: TRBD2; length: 13; DNA: TGTGCCTGGAGTCCTAGCGGGCTATACGAGCAGTACTTC; CDR3: CAWSPSGLYEQYF
V: TRBV25-1; size: -; J: TRBJ1-4; D: TRBD1; length: 14; DNA: TGTGCCAGCAGAAACAGGGGGAGCGGTGAAAAACTGTTTTTT; CDR3: CASRNRGSGEKLFF
V: TRBV4-1; size: -; J: TRBJ1-1; D: -; length: 17; DNA: TGCGCCAGCTCGCGGGCAGGGGCTCTGTTCATGAACACTGAAGCTTTCTTT; CDR3: CASSRAGALFMNTEAFF
V: TRBV5-8; size: -; J: TRBJ2-7; D: -; length: 15; DNA: TGTGCCAGCAGCTTACAGGGTGGTAATTCCTACGAGCAGTACTTC; CDR3: CASSLQGGNSYEQYF
V: TRBV5-8; size: -; J: TRBJ2-6; D: -; length: 15; DNA: TGTGCCAGCAGCTTACAGGACTCTGGGGCCAACGTCCTGACTTTC; CDR3: CASSLQDSGANVLTF
V: TRBV15; size: -; J: TRBJ2-7; D: TRBD1; length: 13; DNA: TGTGCCACCAGTAGGACAGGGGGAGGAGAGCAGTACTTC; CDR3: CATSRTGGGEQYF
V: TRBV5-6; size: -; J: TRBJ1-1; D: TRBD1; length: 16; DNA: TGTGCCAGCAGCTGGCAATTGGGACAGCCGAACACTGAAGCTTTCTTT; CDR3: CASSWQLGQPNTEAFF
V: TRBV29-1; size: -; J: TRBJ2-3; D: TRBD2; length: 15; DNA: TGCAGCGTTGAAGACGGGGCTAGCGGGAGAGATACGCAGTATTTT; CDR3: CSVEDGASGRDTQYF
V: TRBV11-2; size: -; J: TRBJ2-2; D: -; length: 15; DNA: TGTGCCAGCAGCCCACCCACGGGGAACACCGGGGAGCTGTTTTTT; CDR3: CASSPPTGNTGELFF
V: TRBV28; size: -; J: TRBJ2-7; D: TRBD2; length: 15; DNA: TGTGCCAGCAGTTTTTTGACTAGCGGGAGACACGAGCAGTACTTC; CDR3: CASSFLTSGRHEQYF